The 22 T cell receptor beta chains presented below share a single source sample, sequenced in a study of T cell repertoires in cytomegalovirus infection (dated 2019 in TCRdb). The sample's treatment or condition label, in plain terms: in vitro stimulation with specific CMV peptide epitopes to enrich CMV-specific T cells. Which antigens these TCRs recognize remains unknown. The listed sequencing device is Illumina HiSeq 1500. The raw public reads went through TCRdb reprocessing: fastp at Q25, MiXCR clone calling, in-frame beta chains kept. Each CDR3 protein appears once, grouped with its most common genes and DNA. A total of around 300,000 distinct CDR3 sequences appear in this sample, roughly 25% of them only once. The ten largest account for 13% of the sample. The source material was cultured PBMCs, sampled from culture after CMV antigen stimulation. The source of these receptors is a human donor in good health (CMV status not recorded). Some clones in this sample may be carry-over from other donors' samples.

This clonotype was observed a few times. The genes are TRBV12-3 or TRBV12-4 and TRBJ2-1; D possibly corresponds to TRBD1 (6 bases). Trimming cost V 3 bases and J 9 bases, with 12 bases left between them. The CDR3 runs 13 residues. CDR3: CASSFIQGGEQFF. CDR3 nucleotides: TGTGCCAGCAGTTTCATACAGGGTGGTGAGCAGTTCTTC.

The sample holds many counts of this clonotype. The CDR3 is CASSQGKVAALGNTQYF. CDR3 nucleotides: TGCGCCAGCAGCCAAGGAAAGGTAGCGGCACTGGGAAATACGCAGTATTTT. This sequence joins TRBV4-1 and TRBJ2-3, with D tentatively TRBD2 (6 bases). Trimming removed 1 base at V and 7 bases at J, with 21 bases between. Germline lookup yields CDR1 MGHRA and CDR2 YSYEKL. CDR3 size: 17 residues.

The CDR3 region has the DNA TGCAGCGTTGGGGACGGGGAAAATCAGCCCCAGCATTTT. It specifies CSVGDGENQPQHF. The J gene is TRBJ1-5, the V gene TRBV29-1; TRBD1 might be the D (5 bases). The germline V gene encodes CDR1 SQVTM and CDR2 ANQGSEA. The CDR3 loop spans 13 amino acids. Trimming stripped 4 bases from V and 4 bases from J, with 11 bases between.

There are a few counts of this clonotype. The gene calls are TRBV12-3 or TRBV12-4 and TRBJ2-1, with 12 bases lining up with TRBD2. The CDR3 contains 15 residues. Trimming took 4 bases from V and 8 from J; bases not matched to a gene: 6. The CDR3 spells CASSSASGRAHEQFF. The CDR3 DNA sequence: TGTGCCAGCAGTTCGGCTAGCGGGAGGGCCCATGAGCAGTTCTTC.

This clonotype was found many times. V gene TRBV7-2 combines with J gene TRBJ2-1; 11 bases agree with TRBD2. This CDR3 is built from 15 residues. Germline V CDR1 and CDR2: SGHTA, FQGNSA. The V segment lost 3 bases and the J segment 8 bases; nucleotides outside the gene matches: 6. The CDR3 loop is CASSFPTSGSDEQFF. The CDR3 region has the DNA TGTGCCAGCAGCTTTCCCACTAGCGGGAGTGATGAGCAGTTCTTC.

The genes are TRBV4-1 and TRBJ1-2; TRBD1 agrees at 9 bases. The CDR3 length is 14 residues. The germline gives CDR1 MGHRA, CDR2 YSYEKL. J lost 6 bases, V lost 4 bases, and 6 bases had no gene match. The CDR3 here is CASSLGTGINGYTF. CDR3 nucleotides: TGCGCCAGCAGCCTTGGGACAGGGATTAATGGCTACACCTTC.

CDR3 in DNA: TGCGCCAGCAGCTCGGGACTGGCGTACCAAGAGACCCAGTACTTC. As protein: CASSSGLAYQETQYF. V usage is TRBV5-1 and J usage is TRBJ2-5, with D tentatively TRBD2 (6 bases). Looked up from germline, CDR1 is SGHRS and CDR2 is YFSETQ. Trimming removed 3 bases from V and 0 bases from J, with 12 bases in between. The CDR3 extends over 15 amino acids.

The table lists this clonotype with a few counts. J is TRBJ2-7 and V is TRBV28; D is perhaps TRBD2 (5 bases). The CDR3 loop spans 15 amino acids. Between the trimmed V and J ends, which lost 7 bases and 6 bases, there was a span of 22 bases. The V gene's germline CDR1 is MDHEN and CDR2 SYDVKM. CDR3 in amino acids: CASMGELAYWAEQYF. The CDR3 DNA sequence: TGTGCCAGCATGGGAGAGTTGGCCTACTGGGCCGAGCAGTACTTC.

Only a few counts were recorded for this clonotype. The chain is built from TRBV5-4 and TRBJ2-4; TRBD1 agrees at 7 bases. The junction had 12 bases not matched to a gene; V was cut back by 9 bases and J by 6 bases. The germline V gene encodes CDR1 SGHNT and CDR2 YYREEE (reference sequence). The CDR3 spans 14 residues. The CDR3 sequence is CATRGGLGGNIQYF. The CDR3 DNA sequence: TGTGCCACCAGAGGGGGCCTCGGCGGAAACATTCAGTACTTC.

The J gene is TRBJ1-5, the V gene TRBV19, with 7 bases lining up with TRBD1. Losses at the gene ends were 7 bases for V and 6 bases for J; bases not matched to a gene: 6. The CDR3 has 13 residues. CDR1 is LNHDA and CDR2 is SQIVND in the germline V gene (reference sequence). The chain's CDR3 is CASNDRDGQPQHF. DNA of the CDR3: TGTGCCAGTAACGACAGGGACGGTCAGCCCCAGCATTTT.

The table lists this clonotype with many counts. The chain couples TRBV18 to TRBJ2-5; TRBD2 is a possible D gene (6 bases). V was shortened by 8 bases and J by 4 bases, with 14 bases between the two germline ends. The germline V gene encodes CDR1 KGHSH and CDR2 LQKENI. The CDR3 is 13 residues long. This CDR3 is CASSPLEGETQYF. CDR3 nucleotides: TGTGCCAGCAGCCCGCTGGAGGGAGAGACCCAGTACTTC.

This clonotype showed up just a few times. The V and J genes are TRBV18 and TRBJ2-7; maybe TRBD1 (6 bases). The CDR3 contains 13 residues. Germline V gene data show CDR1 as KGHSH and CDR2 as LQKENI. V was shortened by 2 bases and J by 5 bases, with 10 bases between the two germline ends. The CDR3: CASSPVGGNEQYV. The CDR3 DNA reads as TGTGCCAGCTCACCAGTAGGGGGTAACGAGCAGTACGTC.

This clonotype occurred a few times. This sequence joins TRBV6-2 or TRBV6-3 and TRBJ2-1; tentatively, D is TRBD2 (6 bases). The CDR3 length is 16 residues. The germline V gene has CDR1 MNHEY and CDR2 SVGEGT. The V and J ends lost 4 bases and 3 bases respectively, with 16 bases between them. The CDR3 protein is CASSSLGGPDYNEQFF. The CDR3 DNA reads as TGTGCCAGCAGTTCGCTGGGGGGTCCCGACTACAATGAGCAGTTCTTC.

This clonotype was counted between two and nine times. V and J are TRBV6-2 or TRBV6-3 and TRBJ2-3; 7 bases are shared with TRBD2. The CDR3 loop spans 15 amino acids. The germline V gene has CDR1 MNHEY and CDR2 SVGEGT. V lost 2 bases, J lost 0 bases, and 2 bases stayed unmatched. This chain's CDR3 is CASSYGTTSTDTQYF. Written as DNA, the CDR3 is TGTGCCAGCAGTTACGGGACTACCAGCACAGATACGCAGTATTTT.

In this sample, this clonotype turned up many times. The rearrangement joins TRBV4-1 to TRBJ2-5; the match to TRBD2 covers 12 bases. This CDR3 comprises 17 residues. Germline V gene data show CDR1 as MGHRA and CDR2 as YSYEKL. Trimming at V came to 4 bases and at J to 0 bases, leaving 6 bases not matched to a gene. The CDR3 DNA is TGCGCCAGCAGCCCCGGACTAGCGGGAATCCACCAAGAGACCCAGTACTTC. This codes for CASSPGLAGIHQETQYF.

This clonotype was detected many times. The genes are TRBV28 and TRBJ1-2; 11 nucleotides agree with TRBD1. CDR3 length: 17 amino acids. J was trimmed by 4 bases and V by 5 bases; bases with no gene match: 12. Germline CDR1 and CDR2: MDHEN and SYDVKM. DNA for the CDR3: TGTGCCAGCAGTCCACTGACTCGGACAGGGGGCTCCTATGGCTACACCTTC. Residues: CASSPLTRTGGSYGYTF.

This clonotype is a singleton in its sample. This sequence joins TRBV4-1 and TRBJ2-3; D is uncertain. Germline V gene lookup returns CDR1 MGHRA and CDR2 YSYEKL. CDR3 size: 15 residues. V gave up 4 bases and J gave up 0 bases, with 11 bases separating them. DNA for the CDR3: TGCGCCAGCAGCCGACAAGCATTAAGCACAGATACGCAGTATTTT. It codes for CASSRQALSTDTQYF.

The sample holds a few counts of this clonotype. This chain connects TRBV7-2 to TRBJ2-7; tentative D call: TRBD2 (6 bases). The germline gives CDR1 SGHTA, CDR2 FQGNSA. Trimming pared 5 bases from V and 3 bases from J, leaving 17 bases between. CDR3 size: 15 residues. CDR3 in amino acids: CASSTGGSGYYEQYF. CDR3 DNA sequence: TGTGCCAGCAGCACTGGGGGGAGTGGGTACTACGAGCAGTACTTC.

V gene TRBV20-1 combines with J gene TRBJ1-2, with 7 bases lining up with TRBD1. The CDR3 covers 12 residues. Germline V gives CDR1 DFQATT, CDR2 SNEGSKA (reference sequence). V lost 3 bases, J lost 4 bases, and 2 bases stayed unmatched. CDR3 sequence (DNA): TGCAGTGCTAGCGCAGGGGGCTATGGCTACACCTTC. Translating it yields CSASAGGYGYTF.

This clonotype was seen repeatedly, ten times or more. This chain links TRBV7-8 with TRBJ2-1, with TRBD2 identical over 13 bases. Germline assignment: CDR1 SGHVS and CDR2 FQNEAQ. The V segment lost 2 bases and the J segment 2 bases; nucleotides outside the gene matches: 6. The CDR3 covers 18 residues. Here the CDR3 reads CASSLRRLAGGPYNEQFF. The DNA for the CDR3 is TGTGCCAGCAGCTTAAGGAGACTAGCGGGAGGCCCCTACAATGAGCAGTTCTTC.

This clonotype was detected a few times. The J gene is TRBJ2-3, the V gene TRBV5-4; TRBD1 might be the D (5 bases). This CDR3 contains 15 residues. V lost 3 bases and J 1 base, leaving 12 bases between the germline ends. Germline V gene sequence: CDR1 SGHNT, CDR2 YYREEE (reference sequence). CDR3 nucleotides: TGTGCCAGCAGCTCCCCAGGGTTGGGCACAGATACGCAGTATTTT. Translating gives CASSSPGLGTDTQYF.

The rearrangement links TRBV28 to TRBJ2-7; TRBD1 matches 9 bases. V gave up 4 bases and J gave up 3 bases; unmatched junction bases: 7. The CDR3 spans 15 residues. Germline V gene lookup returns CDR1 MDHEN and CDR2 SYDVKM. This chain's CDR3 is CASSSPPGQGYEQYF. The CDR3 DNA follows: TGTGCCAGCAGTTCGCCGCCGGGACAGGGCTACGAGCAGTACTTC.